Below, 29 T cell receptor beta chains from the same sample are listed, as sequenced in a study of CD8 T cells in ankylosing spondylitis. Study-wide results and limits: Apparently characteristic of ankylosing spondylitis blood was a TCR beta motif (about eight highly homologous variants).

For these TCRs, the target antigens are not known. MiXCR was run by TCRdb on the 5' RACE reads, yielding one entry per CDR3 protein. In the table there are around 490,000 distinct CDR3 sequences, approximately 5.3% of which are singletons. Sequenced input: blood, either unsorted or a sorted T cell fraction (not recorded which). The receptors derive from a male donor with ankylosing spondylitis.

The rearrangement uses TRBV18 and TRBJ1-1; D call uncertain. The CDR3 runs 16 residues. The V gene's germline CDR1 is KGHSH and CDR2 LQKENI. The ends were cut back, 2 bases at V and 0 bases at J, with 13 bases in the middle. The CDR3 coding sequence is TGTGCCAGCTCACCAGGCCAGCCTTTCATGAACACTGAAGCTTTCTTT. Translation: CASSPGQPFMNTEAFF.

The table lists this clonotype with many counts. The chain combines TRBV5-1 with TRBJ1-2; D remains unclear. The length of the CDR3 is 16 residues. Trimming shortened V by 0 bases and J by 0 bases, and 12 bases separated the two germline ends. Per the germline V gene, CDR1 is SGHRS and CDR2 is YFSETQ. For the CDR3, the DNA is TGCGCCAGCAGCTTGGTATCAGCATCTTCTAACTATGGCTACACCTTC. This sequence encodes CASSLVSASSNYGYTF.

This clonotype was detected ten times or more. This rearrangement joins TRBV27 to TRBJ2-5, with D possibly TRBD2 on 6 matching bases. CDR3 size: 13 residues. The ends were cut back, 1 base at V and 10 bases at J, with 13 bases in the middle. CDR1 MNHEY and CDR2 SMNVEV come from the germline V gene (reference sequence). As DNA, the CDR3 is TGTGCCAGCAGTTTATGGGGGGACGCGGACCAGTACTTC. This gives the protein CASSLWGDADQYF.

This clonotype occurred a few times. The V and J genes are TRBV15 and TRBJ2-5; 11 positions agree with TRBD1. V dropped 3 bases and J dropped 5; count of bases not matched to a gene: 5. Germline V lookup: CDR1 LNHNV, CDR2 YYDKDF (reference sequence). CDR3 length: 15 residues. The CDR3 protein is CATSRRTGGAETQYF. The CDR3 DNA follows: TGTGCCACCAGCAGGAGGACAGGGGGCGCGGAGACCCAGTACTTC.

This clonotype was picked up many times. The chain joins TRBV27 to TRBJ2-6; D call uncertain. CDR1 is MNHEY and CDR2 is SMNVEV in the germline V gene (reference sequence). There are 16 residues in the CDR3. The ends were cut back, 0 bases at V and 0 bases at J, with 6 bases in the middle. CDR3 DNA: TGTGCCAGCAGTTTATCGTGGGGCTCTGGGGCCAACGTCCTGACTTTC. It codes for CASSLSWGSGANVLTF. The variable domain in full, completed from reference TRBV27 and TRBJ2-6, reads EAQVTQNPRYLITVTGKKLTVTCSQNMNHEYMSWYRQDPGLGLRQIYYSMNVEVTDKGDVPEGYKVSRKEKRNFPLILESPSPNQTSLYFCASSLSWGSGANVLTFGAGSRLTVL.

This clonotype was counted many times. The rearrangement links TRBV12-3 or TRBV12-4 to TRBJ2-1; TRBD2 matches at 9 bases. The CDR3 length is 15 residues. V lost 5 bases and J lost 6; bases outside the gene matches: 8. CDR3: CASSPRGGDLNEQFF. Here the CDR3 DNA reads TGTGCCAGCAGTCCTCGCGGGGGGGATCTCAATGAGCAGTTCTTC.

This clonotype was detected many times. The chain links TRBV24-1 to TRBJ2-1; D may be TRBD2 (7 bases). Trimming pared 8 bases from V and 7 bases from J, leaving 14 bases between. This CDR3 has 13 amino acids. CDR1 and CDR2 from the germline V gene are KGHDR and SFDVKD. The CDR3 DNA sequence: TGTGCCACCACCGGGGGGCCTTTTAATGAGCAGTTCTTC. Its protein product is CATTGGPFNEQFF.

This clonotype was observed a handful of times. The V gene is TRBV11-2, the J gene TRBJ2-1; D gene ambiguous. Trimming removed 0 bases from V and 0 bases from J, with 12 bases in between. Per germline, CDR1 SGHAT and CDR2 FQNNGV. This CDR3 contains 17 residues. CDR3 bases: TGTGCCAGCAGCTTAGATCTCGTGACGGGCTCCTACAATGAGCAGTTCTTC. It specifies CASSLDLVTGSYNEQFF.

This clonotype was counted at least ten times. CDR3 sequence reads: CSVEARTGGRGYTF. The CDR3 nucleotides read TGCAGCGTTGAAGCGAGGACAGGGGGTCGTGGCTACACCTTC. The chain recombines TRBV29-1 with TRBJ1-2, with 10 bases lining up with TRBD1. The CDR3 has 14 residues. With 1 base clipped from V and 7 bases from J, the junction kept 6 bases outside the gene matches. Germline V gene lookup returns CDR1 SQVTM and CDR2 ANQGSEA.

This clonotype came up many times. CDR3 sequence reads: CASSYAGSPSEQYF. CDR3 bases: TGCGCCAGCAGCTACGCCGGGAGCCCCTCCGAGCAGTACTTC. The chain couples TRBV5-1 to TRBJ2-7, with a tentative D call TRBD2 (6 bases). From germline, CDR1 is SGHRS and CDR2 YFSETQ. V lost 3 bases to trimming and J lost 6 bases, with 16 bases between them. The CDR3 is made up of 14 amino acids.

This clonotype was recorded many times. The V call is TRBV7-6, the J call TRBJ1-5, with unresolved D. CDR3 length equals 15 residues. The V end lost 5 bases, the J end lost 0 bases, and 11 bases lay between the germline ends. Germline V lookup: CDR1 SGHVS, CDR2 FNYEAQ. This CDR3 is CASSLDGSSNQPQHF. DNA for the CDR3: TGTGCCAGCAGCCTGGACGGGAGTAGCAATCAGCCCCAGCATTTT.

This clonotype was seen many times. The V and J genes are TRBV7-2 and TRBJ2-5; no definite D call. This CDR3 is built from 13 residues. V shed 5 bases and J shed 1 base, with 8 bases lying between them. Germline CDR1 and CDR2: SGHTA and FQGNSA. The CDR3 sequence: CASSPNAQETQYF. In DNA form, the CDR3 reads TGTGCCAGCAGCCCGAATGCCCAAGAGACCCAGTACTTC.

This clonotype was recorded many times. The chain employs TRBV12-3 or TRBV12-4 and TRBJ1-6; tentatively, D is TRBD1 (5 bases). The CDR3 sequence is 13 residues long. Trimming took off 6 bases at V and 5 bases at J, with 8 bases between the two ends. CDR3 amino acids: CASRDTHNSPLHF. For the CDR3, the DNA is TGTGCCAGCAGGGACACCCATAATTCACCCCTCCACTTT.

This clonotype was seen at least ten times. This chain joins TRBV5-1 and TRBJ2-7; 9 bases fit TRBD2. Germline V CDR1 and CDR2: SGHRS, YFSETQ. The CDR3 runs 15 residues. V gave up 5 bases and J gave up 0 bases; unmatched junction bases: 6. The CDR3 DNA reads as TGCGCCAGCAGACTAGCGGGTATCGCCTCCTACGAGCAGTACTTC. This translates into CASRLAGIASYEQYF.

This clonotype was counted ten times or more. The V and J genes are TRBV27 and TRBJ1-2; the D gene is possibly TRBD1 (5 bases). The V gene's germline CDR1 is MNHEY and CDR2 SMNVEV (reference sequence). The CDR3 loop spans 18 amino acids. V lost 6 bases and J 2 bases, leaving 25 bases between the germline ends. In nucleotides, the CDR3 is TGTGCCAGCAGCGCCTCCCCCCGGGACGGAGTGTGGAACTATGGCTACACCTTC. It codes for CASSASPRDGVWNYGYTF.

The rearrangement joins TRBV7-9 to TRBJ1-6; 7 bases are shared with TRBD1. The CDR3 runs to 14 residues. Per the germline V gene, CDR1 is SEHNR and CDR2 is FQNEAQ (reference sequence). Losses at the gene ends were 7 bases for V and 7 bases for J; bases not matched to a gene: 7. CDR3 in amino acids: CASTPGTENSPLHF. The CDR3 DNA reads TGTGCCAGCACGCCGGGGACAGAGAATTCACCCCTCCACTTT.

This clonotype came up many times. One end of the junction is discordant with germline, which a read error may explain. The CDR3 bases are TGCAGTGCTAGAGTTGGGACTGTGGAAGAGTGGTGCTTC. As protein: CSARVGTVEEWCF. This sequence joins TRBV20-1 and TRBJ1-2; maybe TRBD1 (5 bases). CDR3 length equals 13 residues. Germline CDR1 DFQATT, CDR2 SNEGSKA (reference sequence).

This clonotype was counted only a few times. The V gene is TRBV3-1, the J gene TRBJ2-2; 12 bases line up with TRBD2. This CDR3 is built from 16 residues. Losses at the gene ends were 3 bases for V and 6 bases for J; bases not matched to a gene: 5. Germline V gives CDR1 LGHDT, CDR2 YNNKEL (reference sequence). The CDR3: CASSHLAGGPSGELFF. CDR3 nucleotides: TGTGCCAGCAGCCACCTAGCGGGGGGGCCCTCCGGGGAGCTGTTTTTT.

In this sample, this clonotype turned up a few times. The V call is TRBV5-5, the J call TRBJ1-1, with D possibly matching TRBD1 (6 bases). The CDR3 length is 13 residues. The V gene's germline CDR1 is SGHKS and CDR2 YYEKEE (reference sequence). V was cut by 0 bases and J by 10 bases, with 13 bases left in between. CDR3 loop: CASSLGRARGAFF. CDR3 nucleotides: TGTGCCAGCAGCTTGGGTCGGGCCAGGGGAGCTTTCTTT.

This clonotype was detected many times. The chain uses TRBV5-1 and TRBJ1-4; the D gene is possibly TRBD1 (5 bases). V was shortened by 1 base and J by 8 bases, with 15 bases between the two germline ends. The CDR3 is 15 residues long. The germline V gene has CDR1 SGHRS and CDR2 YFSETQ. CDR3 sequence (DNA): TGCGCCAGCAGCTTGTTGGCAGGGAAAAACGAAAAACTGTTTTTT. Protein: CASSLLAGKNEKLFF. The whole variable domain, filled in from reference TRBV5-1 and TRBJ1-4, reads KAGVTQTPRYLIKTRGQQVTLSCSPISGHRSVSWYQQTPGQGLQFLFEYFSETQRNKGNFPGRFSGRQFSNSRSEMNVSTLELGDSALYLCASSLLAGKNEKLFFGSGTQLSVL.

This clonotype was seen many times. CDR3 protein: CASSAGYGYTF. The DNA for the CDR3 is TGTGCCAGCAGTGCCGGCTATGGCTACACCTTC. This rearrangement joins TRBV6-5 to TRBJ1-2; D unresolved. The CDR3 extends over 11 amino acids. The V end was cut by 5 bases, the J end by 4 bases, with 5 bases between. Germline CDR1 is MNHEY and CDR2 is SVGAGI.

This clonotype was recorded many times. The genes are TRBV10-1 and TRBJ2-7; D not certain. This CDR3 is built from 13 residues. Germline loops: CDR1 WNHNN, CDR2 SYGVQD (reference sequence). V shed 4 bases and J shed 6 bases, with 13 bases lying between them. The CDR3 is CASSAQADTEQYF. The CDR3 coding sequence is TGCGCCAGCAGTGCCCAGGCCGACACCGAGCAGTACTTC.

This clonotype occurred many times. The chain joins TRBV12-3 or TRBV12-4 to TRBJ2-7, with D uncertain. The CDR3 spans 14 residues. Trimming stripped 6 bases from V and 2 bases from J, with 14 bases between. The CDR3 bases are TGTGCCAGCAGATCTTCGACACAAACCTACGAGCAGTACTTC. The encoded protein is CASRSSTQTYEQYF.

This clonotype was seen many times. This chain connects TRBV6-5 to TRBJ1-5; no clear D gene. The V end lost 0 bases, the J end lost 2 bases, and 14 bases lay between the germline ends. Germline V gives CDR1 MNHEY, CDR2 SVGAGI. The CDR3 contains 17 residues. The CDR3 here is CASSYSFAGIGNQPQHF. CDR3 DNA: TGTGCCAGCAGTTACTCGTTCGCGGGTATAGGCAATCAGCCCCAGCATTTT.

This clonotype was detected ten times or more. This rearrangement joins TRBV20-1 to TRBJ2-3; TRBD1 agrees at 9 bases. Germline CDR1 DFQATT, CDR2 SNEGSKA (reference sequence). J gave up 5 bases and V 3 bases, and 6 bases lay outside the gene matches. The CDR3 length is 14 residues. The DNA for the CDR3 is TGCAGTGCTAGCGGGACAGGGTTGGTAGATACGCAGTATTTT. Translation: CSASGTGLVDTQYF.

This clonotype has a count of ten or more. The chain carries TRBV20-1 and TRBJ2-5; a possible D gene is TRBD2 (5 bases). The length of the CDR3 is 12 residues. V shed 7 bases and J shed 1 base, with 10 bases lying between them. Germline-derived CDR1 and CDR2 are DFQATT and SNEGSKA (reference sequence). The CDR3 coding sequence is TGCAGTGGGCGGGTCGGCCAAGAGACCCAGTACTTC. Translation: CSGRVGQETQYF.

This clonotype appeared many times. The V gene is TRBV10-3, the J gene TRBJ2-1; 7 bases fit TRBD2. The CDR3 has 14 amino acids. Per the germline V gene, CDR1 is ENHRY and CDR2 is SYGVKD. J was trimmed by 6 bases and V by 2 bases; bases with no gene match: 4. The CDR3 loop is CAISETGEGNEQFF. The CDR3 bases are TGTGCCATCAGTGAGACGGGGGAGGGCAATGAGCAGTTCTTC.

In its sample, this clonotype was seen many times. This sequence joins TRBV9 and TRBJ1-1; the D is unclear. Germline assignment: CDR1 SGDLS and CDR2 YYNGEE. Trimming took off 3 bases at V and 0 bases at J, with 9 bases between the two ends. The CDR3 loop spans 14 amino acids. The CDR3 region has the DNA TGTGCCAGCAGCGCGTCCCTCCTGAACACTGAAGCTTTCTTT. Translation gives CASSASLLNTEAFF.

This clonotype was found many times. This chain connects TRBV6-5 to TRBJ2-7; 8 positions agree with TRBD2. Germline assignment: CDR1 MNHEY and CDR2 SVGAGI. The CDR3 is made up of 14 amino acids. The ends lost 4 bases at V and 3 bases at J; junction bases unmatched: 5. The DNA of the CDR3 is TGTGCCAGCAGTTGGAGCGGGAGTGTCTACGAGCAGTACTTC. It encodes CASSWSGSVYEQYF.